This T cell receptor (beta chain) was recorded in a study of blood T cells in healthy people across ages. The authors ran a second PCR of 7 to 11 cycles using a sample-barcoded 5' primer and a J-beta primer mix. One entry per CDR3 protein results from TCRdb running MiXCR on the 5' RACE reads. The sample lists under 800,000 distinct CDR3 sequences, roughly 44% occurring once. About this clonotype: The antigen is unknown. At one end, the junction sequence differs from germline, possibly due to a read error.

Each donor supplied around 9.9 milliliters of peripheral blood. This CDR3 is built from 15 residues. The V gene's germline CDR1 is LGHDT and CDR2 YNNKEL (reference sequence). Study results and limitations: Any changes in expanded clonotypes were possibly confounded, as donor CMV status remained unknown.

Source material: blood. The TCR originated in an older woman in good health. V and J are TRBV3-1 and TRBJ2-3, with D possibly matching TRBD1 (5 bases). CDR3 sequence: CASSPPDLTTGTQYF. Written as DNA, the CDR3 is TGTGCCAGCAGCCCTCCCGACCTAACCACAGGTACGCAGTATTTT.